The sample holds a few counts of the clone carrying this T cell receptor (beta chain). No antigen is known for it. The data were obtained in a study of CD8 T cells in ankylosing spondylitis. Findings and limits, study-wide: Significantly higher representation of disease-linked clones was reported for matched ankylosing spondylitis synovial fluid.

In TCRdb, the 5' RACE reads were re-called with MiXCR into one record per CDR3 protein. The sample has about 250,000 distinct CDR3 sequences, 20% to 30% seen once. Germline trimming cut 6 bases from V and 3 bases from J; bases unmatched to any gene: 11. The CDR3 has 15 residues. The TCR was taken from a male donor with ankylosing spondylitis or in good health (not recorded which). The sample comprised blood, either unsorted or a sorted T cell fraction (not recorded which). The chain couples TRBV12-3 or TRBV12-4 to TRBJ2-7; 7 nucleotides line up with TRBD2. The CDR3 protein is CASSPGGRARYEQYF. The CDR3 coding sequence is TGTGCCAGCAGCCCGGGGGGACGGGCCCGCTACGAGCAGTACTTC.